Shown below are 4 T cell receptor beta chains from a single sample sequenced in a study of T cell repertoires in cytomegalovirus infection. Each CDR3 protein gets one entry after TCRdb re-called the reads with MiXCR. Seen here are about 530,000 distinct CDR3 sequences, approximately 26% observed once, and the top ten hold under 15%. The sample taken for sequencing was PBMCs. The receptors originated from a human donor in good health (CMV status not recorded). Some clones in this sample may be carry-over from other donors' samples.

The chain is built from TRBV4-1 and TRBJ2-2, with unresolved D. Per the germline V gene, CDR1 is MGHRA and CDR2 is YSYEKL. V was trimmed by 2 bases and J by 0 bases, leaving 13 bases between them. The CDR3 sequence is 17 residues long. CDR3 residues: CASSQQDLIANTGELFF. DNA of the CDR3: TGCGCCAGCAGCCAACAGGACCTGATCGCGAACACCGGGGAGCTGTTTTTT.

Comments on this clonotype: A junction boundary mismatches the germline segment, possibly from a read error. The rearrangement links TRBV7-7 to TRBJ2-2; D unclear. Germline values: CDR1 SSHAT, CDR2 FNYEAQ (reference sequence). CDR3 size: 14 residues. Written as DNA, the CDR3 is TGTGCTAGCAGCTTTATCGCTGGGGACGGGGAGCTGTTTTTT. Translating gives CASSFIAGDGELFF.

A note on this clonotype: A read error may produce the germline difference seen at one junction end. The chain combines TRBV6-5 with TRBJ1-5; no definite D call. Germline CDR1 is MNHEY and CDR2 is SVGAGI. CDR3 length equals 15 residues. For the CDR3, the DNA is TGTGCCAGCAGCTACTCAACAGTAAGCAATCAGCCCCAGCATTTT. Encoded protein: CASSYSTVSNQPQHF.

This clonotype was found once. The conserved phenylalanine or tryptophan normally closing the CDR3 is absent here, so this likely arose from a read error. This CDR3 is CASSSADTQYV. CDR3 bases: TGTGCCAGCAGCTCGGCAGATACGCAGTATGTT. The rearrangement joins TRBV7-4 to TRBJ2-3; D gene ambiguous. Germline assignment: CDR1 SGHVT and CDR2 SQSDAQ. The CDR3 has 11 residues. V lost 4 bases and J lost 4, with 3 bases in between.